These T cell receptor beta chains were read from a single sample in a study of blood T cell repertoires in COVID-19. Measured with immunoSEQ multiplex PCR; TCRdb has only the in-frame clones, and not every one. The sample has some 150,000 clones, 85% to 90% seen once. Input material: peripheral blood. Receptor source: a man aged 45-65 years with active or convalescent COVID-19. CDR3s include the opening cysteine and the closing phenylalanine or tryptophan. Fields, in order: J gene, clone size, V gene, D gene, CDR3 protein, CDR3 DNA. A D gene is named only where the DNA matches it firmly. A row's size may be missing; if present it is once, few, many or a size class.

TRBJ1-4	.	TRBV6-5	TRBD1	CASRPGGTNEKLFF	TGTGCCAGCAGACCAGGGGGGACTAATGAAAAACTGTTTTTT
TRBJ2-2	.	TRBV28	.	CASSSHRWGQNTGELFF	TGTGCCAGCAGTTCCCACCGATGGGGGCAGAACACCGGGGAGCTGTTTTTT
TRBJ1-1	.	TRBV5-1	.	CASSLSGENTEAFF	TGCGCCAGCAGCTTGTCGGGAGAAAACACTGAAGCTTTCTTT
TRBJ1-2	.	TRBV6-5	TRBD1	CASSTGGAGRYTF	TGTGCCAGCAGCACAGGGGGAGCCGGGCGCTACACCTTC
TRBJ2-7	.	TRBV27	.	CASSITGNSYYEQYF	TGTGCCAGCAGTATTACAGGGAATTCCTACTACGAGCAGTACTTC
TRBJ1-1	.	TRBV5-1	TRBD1	CASSLQTGGAMGEAFF	TGCGCCAGCAGCCTTCAGACAGGGGGGGCTATGGGAGAAGCTTTCTTT
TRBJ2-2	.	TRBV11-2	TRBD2	CASSSGLAGGTGELFF	TGTGCCAGCAGCTCGGGACTAGCGGGAGGAACCGGGGAGCTGTTTTTT
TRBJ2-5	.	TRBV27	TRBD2	CASSLLGLAGGPQETQYF	TGTGCCAGCAGTTTATTAGGACTAGCGGGAGGCCCCCAAGAGACCCAGTACTTC
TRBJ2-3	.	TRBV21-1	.	CASSLGRTSGNMNVADTQYF	TGTGCCAGCAGCCTCGGCCGGACTAGCGGGAATATGAATGTTGCAGATACGCAGTATTTT
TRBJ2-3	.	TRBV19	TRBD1	CASSFLDRSGASTDTQYF	TGTGCCAGTAGTTTCCTGGACAGGTCGGGTGCTAGCACAGATACGCAGTATTTT
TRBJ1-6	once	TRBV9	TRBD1	CASSTGDSYNSPLHF	TGTGCCAGCAGTACGGGGGACAGTTACAATTCACCCCTCCACTTT
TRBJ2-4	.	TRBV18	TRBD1	CASSVLQGAQNIQYF	TGTGCCAGCTCAGTCCTACAGGGGGCACAGAACATTCAGTACTTC
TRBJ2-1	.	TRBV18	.	CASSPPERVGNEQFF	TGTGCCAGCTCACCACCCGAGCGGGTAGGTAATGAGCAGTTCTTC
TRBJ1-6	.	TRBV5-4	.	CASSFGDRINSPLHF	TGTGCCAGCAGCTTTGGCGACAGGATTAATTCACCCCTCCACTTT
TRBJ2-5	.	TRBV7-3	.	CASSLTREQETQYF	TGTGCCAGCAGCTTAACGAGAGAGCAAGAGACCCAGTACTTC
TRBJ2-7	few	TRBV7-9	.	CASSPGQFYEQYF	TGTGCCAGCAGCCCGGGACAATTCTACGAGCAGTACTTC
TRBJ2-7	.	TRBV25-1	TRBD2	CASSEKVTSGRVSYEQYF	TGTGCCAGCAGTGAAAAAGTCACTAGCGGGAGGGTCTCCTACGAGCAGTACTTC
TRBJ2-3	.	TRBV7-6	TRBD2	CASSWTSGGTDTQYF	TGTGCCAGCAGCTGGACTAGCGGGGGCACAGATACGCAGTATTTT
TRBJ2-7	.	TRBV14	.	CASSVSRLYVQYF	TGTGCCAGCAGCGTTAGCCGGCTCTATGTGCAGTACTTC
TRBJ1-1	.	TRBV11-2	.	CASSPLTSGGALNTEAFF	TGTGCCAGCAGCCCTCTCACCTCCGGAGGGGCCTTGAACACTGAAGCTTTCTTT
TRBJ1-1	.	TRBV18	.	CASSPGSMNTEAFF	TGTGCCAGCTCACCAGGGAGCATGAACACTGAAGCTTTCTTT
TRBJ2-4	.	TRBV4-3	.	CASSQGTLLAKNIQYF	TGCGCCAGCAGCCAAGGGACTCTACTAGCCAAAAACATTCAGTACTTC
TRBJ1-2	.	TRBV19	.	CASRAGRRTEPTYGYTF	TGTGCCAGTCGGGCCGGCCGGAGGACAGAACCGACCTATGGCTACACCTTC
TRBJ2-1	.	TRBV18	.	CASSPLGGASYNEQFF	TGTGCCAGCTCACCATTAGGGGGGGCTTCCTACAATGAGCAGTTCTTC
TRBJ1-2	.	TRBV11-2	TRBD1	CASSGVRDRVPYGYTF	TGTGCCAGCAGCGGGGTCCGGGACAGGGTTCCCTATGGCTACACCTTC
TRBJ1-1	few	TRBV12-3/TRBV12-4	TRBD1	CALTDREAFF	TGTGCCTTAACGGACAGGGAAGCTTTCTTT
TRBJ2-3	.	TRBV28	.	CASSLLASYTDTQYF	TGTGCCAGCAGTTTATTAGCGAGCTACACAGATACGCAGTATTTT
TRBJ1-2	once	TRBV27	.	CASSLQGGRSGYTF	TGTGCCAGCAGCCTACAGGGAGGGCGTAGTGGCTACACCTTC
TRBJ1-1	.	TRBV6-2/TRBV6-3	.	CASSYTLQGLNTEAFF	TGTGCCAGCAGTTACACTCTCCAGGGGCTTAACACTGAAGCTTTCTTT
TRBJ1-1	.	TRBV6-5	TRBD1	CASSYDRGLNTEAFF	TGTGCCAGCAGTTACGACAGGGGGCTGAACACTGAAGCTTTCTTT
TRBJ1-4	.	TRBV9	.	CASSPMEGINEKLFF	TGTGCCAGCAGCCCCATGGAGGGGATAAATGAAAAACTGTTTTTT
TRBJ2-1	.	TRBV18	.	CASSPGMYLNNEQFF	TGTGCCAGCTCACCAGGCATGTACCTTAACAATGAGCAGTTCTTC
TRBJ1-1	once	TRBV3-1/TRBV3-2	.	CASSQGPFEAFF	TGTGCCAGCAGCCAGGGGCCTTTTGAAGCTTTCTTT
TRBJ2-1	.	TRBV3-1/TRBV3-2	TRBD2	CASSPRWSASGHSYNEQFF	TGTGCCAGCAGCCCCCGTTGGTCGGCTAGCGGGCACTCCTACAATGAGCAGTTCTTC
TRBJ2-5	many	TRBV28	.	CASSLLYGEVETQYF	TGTGCCAGCAGTTTATTGTACGGGGAGGTAGAGACCCAGTACTTC
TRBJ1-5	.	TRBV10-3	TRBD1	CAIGEGAGPGQPQHF	TGTGCCATCGGCGAGGGGGCAGGGCCGGGCCAGCCCCAGCATTTT
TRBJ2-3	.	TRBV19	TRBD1	CASSVRGGLTSTDTQYF	TGTGCCAGTAGTGTACGAGGGGGCCTTACTAGCACAGATACGCAGTATTTT
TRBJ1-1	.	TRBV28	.	CASSYRLNTEAFF	TGTGCCAGCAGTTACAGACTGAACACTGAAGCTTTCTTT
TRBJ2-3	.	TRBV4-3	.	CASSPQIGLETDTQYF	TGCGCCAGCAGCCCCCAAATAGGTCTAGAAACAGATACGCAGTATTTT
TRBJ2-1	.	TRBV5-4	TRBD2	CASSGGTSGRTDEQFF	TGTGCCAGCAGCGGAGGGACTAGCGGGAGAACTGATGAGCAGTTCTTC
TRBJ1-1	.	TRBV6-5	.	CASSYSGVNTEAFF	TGTGCCAGCAGTTACTCGGGAGTGAACACTGAAGCTTTCTTT
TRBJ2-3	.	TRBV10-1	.	CASSEGGSGADTQYF	TGCGCCAGCAGTGAGGGGGGCTCTGGCGCAGATACGCAGTATTTT
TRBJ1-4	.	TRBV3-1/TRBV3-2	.	CASSQDPGGWENEKLFF	TGTGCCAGCAGCCAAGACCCCGGAGGGTGGGAAAATGAAAAACTGTTTTTT
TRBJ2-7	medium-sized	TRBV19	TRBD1	CASSHRDRQTYEQYF	TGTGCCAGTAGTCATCGGGACAGGCAAACCTACGAGCAGTACTTC
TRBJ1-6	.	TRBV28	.	CASSPSGIGHSPLHF	TGTGCCAGCAGTCCGTCCGGGATTGGGCATTCACCCCTCCACTTT
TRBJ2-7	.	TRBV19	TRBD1	CASSFAGTGRAVSYEQYF	TGTGCCAGTAGTTTCGCCGGGACAGGGCGCGCCGTGTCCTACGAGCAGTACTTC